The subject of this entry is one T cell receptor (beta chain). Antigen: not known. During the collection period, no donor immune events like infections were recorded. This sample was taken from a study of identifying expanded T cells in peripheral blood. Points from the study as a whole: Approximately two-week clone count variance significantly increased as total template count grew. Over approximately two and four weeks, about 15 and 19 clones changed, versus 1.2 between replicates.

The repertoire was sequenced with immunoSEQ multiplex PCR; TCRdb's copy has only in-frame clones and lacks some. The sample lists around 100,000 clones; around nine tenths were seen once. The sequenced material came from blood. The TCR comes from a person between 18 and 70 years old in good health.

The DNA for the CDR3 is TGTGCCAGCAGTGTACTGCTAGCGGGGACGAACACCGGGGAGCTGTTTTTT. Protein product: CASSVLLAGTNTGELFF. The genes are TRBV2 and TRBJ2-2; TRBD2 matches 9 bases. V shed 4 bases and J 0 bases; nucleotides not matched to a gene: 6. The CDR3 covers 17 residues. The germline CDR1 and CDR2 sequences are SNHLY and FYNNEI.